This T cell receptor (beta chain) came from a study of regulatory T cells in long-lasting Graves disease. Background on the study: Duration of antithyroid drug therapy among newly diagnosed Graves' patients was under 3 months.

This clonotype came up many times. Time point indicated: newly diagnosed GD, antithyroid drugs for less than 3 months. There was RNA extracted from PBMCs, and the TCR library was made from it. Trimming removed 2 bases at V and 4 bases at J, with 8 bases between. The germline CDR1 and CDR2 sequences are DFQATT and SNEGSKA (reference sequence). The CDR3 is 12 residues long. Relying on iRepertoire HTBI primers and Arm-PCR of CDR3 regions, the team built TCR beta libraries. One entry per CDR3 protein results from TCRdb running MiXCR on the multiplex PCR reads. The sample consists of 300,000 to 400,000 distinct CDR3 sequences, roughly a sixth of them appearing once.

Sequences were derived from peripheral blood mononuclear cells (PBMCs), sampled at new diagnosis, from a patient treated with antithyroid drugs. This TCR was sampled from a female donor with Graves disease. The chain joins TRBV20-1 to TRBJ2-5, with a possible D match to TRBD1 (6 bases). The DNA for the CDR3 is TGCAGTGCTAGACAGGGGACAGAGACCCAGTACTTC. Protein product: CSARQGTETQYF.